Below, 31 T cell receptor beta chains from the same sample are listed, as sequenced in a study of T-cell reconstitution after alpha-beta-depleted transplantation in children. Preparation of the TCRbeta library used unique molecular identifiers. TCRdb re-called the PCR reads with MiXCR, one entry per CDR3 protein. The sample carries about 130,000 distinct CDR3 sequences, roughly 10% recorded once. Sequencing used PBMCs, mostly from graft donor cells, obtained 180 days after TCRalphabeta/CD19-depleted stem cell transplant. The receptors derive from a girl less than two years old who had a stem cell transplant for combined immunodeficiency, so the T cells may come from the graft donor.

This clonotype was found many times. The genes are TRBV28 and TRBJ2-7; D unclear. CDR1 and CDR2 (germline): MDHEN, SYDVKM. V was cut by 3 bases and J by 3 bases, with 9 bases left in between. The CDR3 sequence is 13 residues long. The CDR3, as DNA: TGTGCCAGCAGTTTGGTCGGAAACTACGAGCAGTACTTC. As protein: CASSLVGNYEQYF. Complete variable domain (other parts from reference TRBV28 and TRBJ2-7): DVKVTQSSRYLVKRTGEKVFLECVQDMDHENMFWYRQDPGLGLRLIYFSYDVKMKEKGDIPEGYSVSREKKERFSLILESASTNQTSMYLCASSLVGNYEQYFGPGTRLTVT.

This clonotype turned up a few times. This rearrangement joins TRBV20-1 to TRBJ2-7, with D perhaps TRBD2 (5 bases). The CDR3 has 13 amino acids. The V gene's germline CDR1 is DFQATT and CDR2 SNEGSKA (reference sequence). The CDR3, as DNA: TGCAGCGGGGTCGGCAGGAGCTCCTACGAGCAGTACTTC. Its protein product is CSGVGRSSYEQYF.

This clonotype has a handful of counts. This rearrangement joins TRBV11-2 to TRBJ1-4; D remains unclear. Trimming shortened V by 3 bases and J by 0 bases, and 5 bases separated the two germline ends. This CDR3 is built from 14 residues. The germline V gene has CDR1 SGHAT and CDR2 FQNNGV. The CDR3 DNA is TGTGCCAGCAGCTTTGGTGCAACTAATGAAAAACTGTTTTTT. As protein: CASSFGATNEKLFF.

This clonotype was counted ten times or more. This chain connects TRBV20-1 to TRBJ2-4, with 9 bases that match TRBD2. Germline CDR1 reads DFQATT; CDR2 reads SNEGSKA (reference sequence). This CDR3 contains 18 residues. The V and J ends lost 0 bases and 2 bases, in that order; junction bases with no gene match: 11. This CDR3 reads CSARDLRGGALTKNIQYF. The DNA for the CDR3 is TGCAGTGCTAGAGATTTGCGCGGGGGGGCCTTAACCAAAAACATTCAGTACTTC.

The genes are TRBV6-2 or TRBV6-3 and TRBJ2-7, with D perhaps matching TRBD2 (5 bases). The CDR3 has 15 amino acids. Germline values: CDR1 MNHEY, CDR2 SVGEGT. Trimming removed 5 bases at V and 1 base at J, with 15 bases between. The CDR3: CASSNRGRKSYEQYF. CDR3 coding DNA: TGTGCCAGCAGTAATCGAGGGCGGAAGTCCTACGAGCAGTACTTC.

This clonotype occurred a few times. This sequence joins TRBV5-1 and TRBJ2-1; 12 bases are a match to TRBD2. This CDR3 region has 16 residues. V gave up 2 bases and J gave up 6 bases; unmatched junction bases: 6. Per the germline V gene, CDR1 is SGHRS and CDR2 is YFSETQ. The CDR3 DNA reads as TGCGCCAGCAGCTTAAGGACTAGCGGGATCCCCAATGAGCAGTTCTTC. Protein sequence: CASSLRTSGIPNEQFF.

CDR3 sequence (DNA): TGTGCCAGCAGTTTACCTAGCGGGAGGTATTACAATGAGCAGTTCTTC. Protein: CASSLPSGRYYNEQFF. The rearrangement joins TRBV12-3 or TRBV12-4 to TRBJ2-1, with 11 bases that match TRBD2. The V and J ends lost 2 bases and 4 bases, in that order; junction bases with no gene match: 4. The CDR3 loop spans 16 amino acids.

The chain employs TRBV20-1 and TRBJ2-1; TRBD1 matches at 8 bases. Germline CDR1 reads DFQATT; CDR2 reads SNEGSKA (reference sequence). This CDR3 contains 14 residues. Germline trimming cut 5 bases from V and 2 bases from J; bases unmatched to any gene: 5. The CDR3 nucleotides read TGCAGTGCTCGAACAGGGGGAGCCTACAATGAGCAGTTCTTC. Translated: CSARTGGAYNEQFF.

CDR3 nucleotide sequence: TGCAGTGCTAGACAGGGGACCGGGGAGCTGTTTTTT. Its translation is CSARQGTGELFF. This chain uses TRBV20-1 with TRBJ2-2, with D tentatively TRBD1 (6 bases). CDR1 and CDR2 (germline): DFQATT, SNEGSKA (reference sequence). This CDR3 comprises 12 residues. V was shortened by 2 bases and J by 5 bases, with 6 bases between the two germline ends.

This clonotype was counted a few times. The chain couples TRBV29-1 to TRBJ2-1; TRBD1 agrees at 7 bases. CDR3 length: 17 residues. V lost 3 bases and J lost 1; bases outside the gene matches: 12. The germline V gene encodes CDR1 SQVTM and CDR2 ANQGSEA. CDR3 amino acids: CSVDDRALTHSYNEQFF. The CDR3 bases are TGCAGCGTTGATGACAGGGCGCTAACCCATTCCTACAATGAGCAGTTCTTC.

This clonotype appeared a few times. The gene calls are TRBV19 and TRBJ2-7; D tentatively reads TRBD1 or TRBD2 (5 bases each). Germline V gene sequence: CDR1 LNHDA, CDR2 SQIVND (reference sequence). The CDR3 totals 15 residues. V gave up 0 bases and J gave up 1 base, with 10 bases separating them. This CDR3 reads CASSIDLGVSYEQYF. Here the CDR3 DNA reads TGTGCCAGTAGTATAGATCTGGGGGTATCCTACGAGCAGTACTTC.

This clonotype was seen at least ten times. The V call is TRBV3-1, the J call TRBJ2-1; D not certain. The CDR3 runs 14 residues. Germline CDR1 LGHDT, CDR2 YNNKEL (reference sequence). The germline V and J ends were trimmed by 0 bases and 4 bases, with 7 bases remaining between them. CDR3 sequence (DNA): TGTGCCAGCAGCCAAGATCTAGGATACAATGAGCAGTTCTTC. Amino acid sequence: CASSQDLGYNEQFF.

This clonotype occurred many times. The chain is built from TRBV6-5 and TRBJ2-3; 7 bases map to TRBD1. Germline assignment: CDR1 MNHEY and CDR2 SVGAGI. V trimming: 2 bases; J trimming: 1 base; junction bases outside the gene matches: 3. The CDR3 spans 15 residues. CDR3 coding DNA: TGTGCCAGCAGTTACCTTGGACAGGGCACAGATACGCAGTATTTT. Translation gives CASSYLGQGTDTQYF.

Only a few counts were recorded for this clonotype. The genes are TRBV5-1 and TRBJ2-3; D may be TRBD1 or TRBD2 (5 bases each). The V gene lost 1 base and the J gene lost 0 bases, with 9 bases spanning the gap. Germline V gene data show CDR1 as SGHRS and CDR2 as YFSETQ. This CDR3 has 15 amino acids. The DNA for the CDR3 is TGCGCCAGCAGCTTGAAATGGGACAGCACAGATACGCAGTATTTT. It specifies CASSLKWDSTDTQYF.

The CDR3 protein is CSARDFKGGASNQPQHF. The CDR3 DNA is TGCAGTGCTAGAGATTTTAAGGGGGGCGCAAGCAATCAGCCCCAGCATTTT. The chain employs TRBV20-1 and TRBJ1-5; D might be TRBD1 (6 bases). The CDR3 loop spans 17 amino acids. V lost 0 bases and J 1 base, leaving 16 bases between the germline ends. Germline CDR1 and CDR2: DFQATT and SNEGSKA (reference sequence).

The chain couples TRBV29-1 to TRBJ1-4, with D possibly TRBD1 on 5 matching bases. The CDR3 is 15 amino acids. Trimming stripped 4 bases from V and 0 bases from J, with 12 bases between. Looked up from germline, CDR1 is SQVTM and CDR2 is ANQGSEA. The CDR3, as DNA: TGCAGCGTTGCCGGGACCGAAGCAACTAATGAAAAACTGTTTTTT. Its protein is CSVAGTEATNEKLFF.

The chain has TRBV12-3 or TRBV12-4 and TRBJ1-1; D is unclear. The V and J ends lost 4 bases and 1 base respectively, with 16 bases between them. The CDR3 runs to 16 residues. CDR3 DNA sequence: TGTGCCAGCAGTTATCGCTCGGGCGCAAAGAACACTGAAGCTTTCTTT. It encodes CASSYRSGAKNTEAFF.

The chain joins TRBV24-1 to TRBJ2-6, with D unclear. This CDR3 comprises 16 residues. CDR1 and CDR2 (germline): KGHDR, SFDVKD. V dropped 3 bases and J dropped 3 bases, with 11 bases sitting between them. CDR3 sequence (DNA): TGTGCCACCAGTGATCCAGCCTCTGTTGGGGCCAACGTCCTGACTTTC. Its translation is CATSDPASVGANVLTF.

This clonotype has more than one count but fewer than ten. The rearrangement joins TRBV9 to TRBJ2-7; 8 bases are shared with TRBD1. Germline values: CDR1 SGDLS, CDR2 YYNGEE. The CDR3 is made up of 14 amino acids. Unmatched junction bases numbered 9, after V lost 4 bases and J lost 6 bases. This chain's CDR3 is CASSSGTGRIEQYF. CDR3 coding DNA: TGTGCCAGCAGCTCCGGGACAGGACGCATCGAGCAGTACTTC.

This clonotype occurred a few times. V is TRBV10-3 and J is TRBJ1-5; D not certain. V was shortened by 2 bases and J by 0 bases, with 5 bases between the two germline ends. This CDR3 has 14 residues. Looked up from germline, CDR1 is ENHRY and CDR2 is SYGVKD. CDR3 loop: CAISEGYSNQPQHF. Here the CDR3 DNA reads TGTGCCATCAGTGAGGGGTATAGCAATCAGCCCCAGCATTTT.

This clonotype was seen more than once but under ten times. V is TRBV5-1 and J is TRBJ2-4, with D maybe TRBD2 (5 bases). The CDR3 length is 15 residues. Deletions cut 4 bases from V and 0 bases from J, with 11 bases between. Per the germline V gene, CDR1 is SGHRS and CDR2 is YFSETQ. DNA of the CDR3: TGCGCCAGCAGCGAGGGTTGGGGAGCCAAAAACATTCAGTACTTC. Translating it yields CASSEGWGAKNIQYF.

This clonotype was counted a few times. The V gene is TRBV5-4, the J gene TRBJ2-2, with 12 bases fitting TRBD2. After removal of 1 base from V and 5 bases from J, the junction contained 15 bases not matched to a gene. The germline CDR1 and CDR2 sequences are SGHNT and YYREEE (reference sequence). The CDR3 extends over 20 amino acids. The CDR3 loop reads CASSLFKLLAGGHRTGELFF. The CDR3 DNA sequence: TGTGCCAGCAGCTTGTTCAAATTACTAGCGGGAGGCCACCGAACCGGGGAGCTGTTTTTT.

This clonotype was picked up a small number of times. The chain carries TRBV5-6 and TRBJ2-3, with D perhaps being TRBD1 or TRBD2 (6 bases each). Germline V gene sequence: CDR1 SGHDT, CDR2 YYEEEE. V was clipped by 1 base and J by 5 bases, with 8 bases between them. The CDR3 runs to 13 residues. This CDR3 reads CASSLKGGDTQYF. CDR3 nucleotides: TGTGCCAGCAGCTTGAAGGGGGGAGATACGCAGTATTTT.

In this sample, this clonotype turned up a few times. The V and J genes are TRBV5-1 and TRBJ1-5; TRBD1 might be the D (5 bases). Germline lookup yields CDR1 SGHRS and CDR2 YFSETQ. V shed 1 base and J shed 4 bases, with 9 bases lying between them. This CDR3 has 14 residues. The CDR3 loop is CASSLLGGNQPQHF. The CDR3 DNA sequence: TGCGCCAGCAGCTTGTTGGGGGGTAATCAGCCCCAGCATTTT.

This clonotype was picked up a small number of times. V gene TRBV5-1 combines with J gene TRBJ2-5; 9 bases map to TRBD1. The CDR3 consists of 15 residues. The junction had 6 bases not matched to a gene; V was cut back by 1 base and J by 5 bases. The germline V gene has CDR1 SGHRS and CDR2 YFSETQ. CDR3 loop: CASSLTGGQGETQYF. CDR3 coding DNA: TGCGCCAGCAGCTTGACAGGGGGCCAGGGCGAGACCCAGTACTTC.

This clonotype is medium-sized (0.01 to 0.1%) in the sample. The chain couples TRBV5-1 to TRBJ2-7; weak D call: TRBD1 (6 bases). V was clipped by 0 bases and J by 2 bases, with 9 bases between them. The CDR3 consists of 14 residues. The germline V gene encodes CDR1 SGHRS and CDR2 YFSETQ. In DNA form, the CDR3 reads TGCGCCAGCAGCTTGGGACAGGTGGCCTACGAGCAGTACTTC. This encodes CASSLGQVAYEQYF. The full variable domain, rest sourced from reference TRBV5-1 and TRBJ2-7, is KAGVTQTPRYLIKTRGQQVTLSCSPISGHRSVSWYQQTPGQGLQFLFEYFSETQRNKGNFPGRFSGRQFSNSRSEMNVSTLELGDSALYLCASSLGQVAYEQYFGPGTRLTVT.

This clonotype was recorded many times. This chain joins TRBV6-2 or TRBV6-3 and TRBJ1-5, with TRBD1 as a possible D gene (5 bases). Trimming removed 5 bases at V and 3 bases at J, with 14 bases between. This CDR3 has 15 amino acids. The germline gives CDR1 MNHEY, CDR2 SVGEGT. The CDR3: CASSHAGTNNQPQHF. CDR3 nucleotides: TGTGCCAGCAGTCATGCTGGGACGAACAATCAGCCCCAGCATTTT.

This clonotype showed up just a few times. This rearrangement joins TRBV7-9 to TRBJ2-3, with D possibly matching TRBD2 (5 bases). Germline CDR1 and CDR2: SEHNR and FQNEAQ (reference sequence). Trimming removed 6 bases from V and 9 bases from J, with 10 bases in between. This CDR3 comprises 11 residues. As DNA, the CDR3 is TGTGCCAGCAGAGACGGGGAAACGCAGTATTTT. This encodes CASRDGETQYF.

This clonotype occurred a few times. The rearrangement uses TRBV12-3 or TRBV12-4 and TRBJ1-4; D is possibly TRBD1 (6 bases). CDR3 size: 14 residues. Trimming left V 6 bases short and J 2 bases short, with 10 bases between. CDR3: CASSLDRTNEKLFF. Here the CDR3 DNA reads TGTGCCAGCAGCCTCGACAGGACTAATGAAAAACTGTTTTTT.

In its sample, this clonotype was seen many times. V usage is TRBV5-1 and J usage is TRBJ1-4; D gene unclear. Trimming removed 0 bases from V and 5 bases from J, with 5 bases in between. Germline CDR1 reads SGHRS; CDR2 reads YFSETQ. CDR3 length: 13 residues. CDR3 coding DNA: TGCGCCAGCAGCTTGGGAGGCAATGAAAAACTGTTTTTT. Residues: CASSLGGNEKLFF.

This clonotype occurred a few times. The chain couples TRBV20-1 to TRBJ2-5; 9 nucleotides match TRBD2. Per germline, CDR1 DFQATT and CDR2 SNEGSKA (reference sequence). The CDR3 consists of 13 residues. V was clipped by 5 bases and J by 5 bases; unmatched bases: 6. The CDR3, as DNA: TGCAGTGCTTCCGCCAGCGGGAGGGAGACCCAGTACTTC. Translated, it gives CSASASGRETQYF.